Listed below are T cell receptor beta chains from one sample, sequenced in a study of blood T cell repertoires in COVID-19. Sequenced by immunoSEQ multiplex PCR; TCRdb stores in-frame clones only, minus some. The repertoire consists of 200,000 to 250,000 clones, with around four fifths occurring once and the leading ten covering 15% to 20%. Sequenced sample: peripheral blood. The receptors were sampled from an elderly woman with active or convalescent COVID-19. CDR3s include the opening cysteine and the closing phenylalanine or tryptophan. Fields, in order: V gene, CDR3 protein.

v_call: TRBV6-1; cdr3_aa: CASSEATGLINYGYTF
v_call: TRBV5-4; cdr3_aa: CASSVGGYGYTF
v_call: TRBV19; cdr3_aa: CASSIDPQGANYGYTF
v_call: TRBV10-3; cdr3_aa: CAISPSGGRNEQYF
v_call: TRBV6-2/TRBV6-3; cdr3_aa: CASRYRSGGTYTEAFF
v_call: TRBV19; cdr3_aa: CASGLDRDRETTNEKLFF
v_call: TRBV29-1; cdr3_aa: CSVEDSTISPGELFF
v_call: TRBV5-1; cdr3_aa: CASSLGESEQYF
v_call: TRBV3-1/TRBV3-2; cdr3_aa: CASSLVNSRETQYF
v_call: TRBV11-3; cdr3_aa: CASSSEDRGGYTF
v_call: TRBV7-8; cdr3_aa: CASSARQAKNIQYF
v_call: TRBV7-2; cdr3_aa: CASSPSLAGAYNEQFF
v_call: TRBV24-1; cdr3_aa: CATSGTGGASEQFF
v_call: TRBV14; cdr3_aa: CASSQRPSGNEQYF
v_call: TRBV6-6; cdr3_aa: CASNPAGSSYEQYF
v_call: TRBV29-1; cdr3_aa: CSVPGSGHGYTF
v_call: TRBV30; cdr3_aa: CAWSAGTGITDTQYF
v_call: TRBV9; cdr3_aa: CASSVERDTHSPLHF
v_call: TRBV10-3; cdr3_aa: CAISEQVAVDEQYF
v_call: TRBV29-1; cdr3_aa: CSVGQGTYEQYF
v_call: TRBV7-3; cdr3_aa: CASSLTQGFSYGYTF
v_call: TRBV7-2; cdr3_aa: CASSPTGGPRNTIYF
v_call: TRBV24-1; cdr3_aa: CATSDTTGGAGELFF
v_call: TRBV7-2; cdr3_aa: CASSLDPGIYGYTF
v_call: TRBV2; cdr3_aa: CASSALARQGGSYNEQFF
v_call: TRBV5-4; cdr3_aa: CASKQGGLDNEQFF
v_call: TRBV24-1; cdr3_aa: CATSDLQGGRETQYF
v_call: TRBV14; cdr3_aa: CASSQGQENEKLFF
v_call: TRBV7-9; cdr3_aa: CASSPRRRESGADTQYF
v_call: TRBV9; cdr3_aa: CASTRTGRDTEAFF
v_call: TRBV7-2; cdr3_aa: CASSLGLAGKTQYF
v_call: TRBV19; cdr3_aa: CASNAGATFDSPLHF
v_call: TRBV9; cdr3_aa: CASSVGPGGNTEAFF
v_call: TRBV10-3; cdr3_aa: CAITRDSPNYGYTF
v_call: TRBV12-5; cdr3_aa: CASGSRGQPQETQYF
v_call: TRBV5-1; cdr3_aa: CASSLSLAAPPDEQFF
v_call: TRBV28; cdr3_aa: CASSSQGQNNSPLHF
v_call: TRBV5-4; cdr3_aa: CASSSRATAGVGYGYTF
v_call: TRBV11-3; cdr3_aa: CASRPTGYMNTEAFF
v_call: TRBV29-1; cdr3_aa: CSALGGQKSYGYTF
v_call: TRBV29-1; cdr3_aa: CSVRDRGRGETQYF
v_call: TRBV9; cdr3_aa: CASSPRGGSNEKLFF
v_call: TRBV28; cdr3_aa: CATMEGRGSNGYTF
v_call: TRBV29-1; cdr3_aa: CSGGTGIGTEAFF
v_call: TRBV14; cdr3_aa: CASRATGEYGYTF
v_call: TRBV6-1; cdr3_aa: CASSEGRGTGQFNYGYTF
v_call: TRBV19; cdr3_aa: CASSIAARNTGELFF
v_call: TRBV7-9; cdr3_aa: CASSLGQAWGEKLFF
v_call: TRBV7-9; cdr3_aa: CASSPDRAGAGELFF
v_call: TRBV15; cdr3_aa: CATSWWGGLAGNTIYF
v_call: TRBV2; cdr3_aa: CASSVEVTLSGANVLTF
v_call: TRBV7-2; cdr3_aa: CASSPGTDTQYF
v_call: TRBV7-2; cdr3_aa: CASTLSPGGAHTGELFF
v_call: TRBV10-3; cdr3_aa: CAISLDGNSEAFF
v_call: TRBV19; cdr3_aa: CASSGTGYNSPLHF